These 27 T cell receptor beta chains came from one sample sequenced in a study of molecular identifiers for immune sequencing clone quantification. TCRdb re-derived calls from the PCR reads in MiXCR, one entry per CDR3 protein. The sample shows approximately 500,000 distinct CDR3 sequences, about a quarter of them seen only once. The sample taken for sequencing was naive CD8+ T cells from blood, with Jurkat cell RNA spiked in. The subset was: FACS-sorted CD8+CD4-CCR7+CD45RA+ naive T cells. Receptor source: a human donor in good health. Some libraries in this study had Jurkat cell RNA spiked in.

This clonotype was seen at least ten times. The J gene is TRBJ2-5, the V gene TRBV7-9; 7 positions agree with TRBD1. Germline assignment: CDR1 SEHNR and CDR2 FQNEAQ (reference sequence). J gave up 5 bases and V 3 bases, and 3 bases lay outside the gene matches. The CDR3 length is 13 residues. CDR3 nucleotide sequence: TGTGCCAGCAGCTTGACAGGGTGGGAGACCCAGTACTTC. Translated, it gives CASSLTGWETQYF.

This clonotype was seen a few times. This chain joins TRBV12-5 and TRBJ1-2; D is unresolved. Germline assignment: CDR1 LGHNT and CDR2 FRNRAP. CDR3 size: 13 residues. The germline V and J ends were trimmed by 1 base and 6 bases, with 9 bases remaining between them. In DNA form, the CDR3 reads TGTGCTAGTGGTTTGGCCCGGAATGATGGCTACACCTTC. This sequence encodes CASGLARNDGYTF.

The V and J genes are TRBV3-1 and TRBJ2-7; D perhaps matches TRBD1 (6 bases). The CDR3 has 15 amino acids. The ends were cut back, 5 bases at V and 7 bases at J, with 21 bases in the middle. CDR1 LGHDT and CDR2 YNNKEL come from the germline V gene (reference sequence). Here the CDR3 reads CASSKTGPGAWEQYF. The CDR3, as DNA: TGTGCCAGCAGCAAAACGGGTCCAGGGGCGTGGGAGCAGTACTTC.

Worth noting for this clonotype: A much larger clone is a single base away; this may be a read error. The rearrangement uses TRBV7-6 and TRBJ1-5, with D possibly being TRBD1 (5 bases). From germline, CDR1 is SGHVS and CDR2 FNYEAQ. The CDR3 totals 15 residues. In nucleotides, the CDR3 is TGTTCCAGCAGCTTAGGGTTGGGGGGGTCTCAGCCCCAGCATTTT. Its protein product is CSSSLGLGGSQPQHF.

For this clonotype: The junction differs from germline at one of its ends, possibly a read error. The chain couples TRBV15 to TRBJ2-3; 9 nucleotides match TRBD2. The germline gives CDR1 LNHNV, CDR2 YYDKDF (reference sequence). The CDR3 consists of 17 residues. The CDR3 is CATSRDWLAGPTDTQCF. The CDR3 DNA sequence: TGTGCCACCAGCAGAGATTGGCTAGCGGGACCCACAGATACGCAGTGTTTT.

J is TRBJ1-1 and V is TRBV4-1; D gene ambiguous. Germline V lookup: CDR1 MGHRA, CDR2 YSYEKL. Trimming removed 5 bases from V and 6 bases from J, with 10 bases in between. The CDR3 covers 12 residues. The CDR3 spells CASSKVLAEAFF. The CDR3 nucleotides read TGCGCCAGCAGCAAGGTGTTGGCTGAAGCTTTCTTT.

This clonotype showed up many times. V is TRBV4-2 and J is TRBJ2-7, with D tentatively TRBD2 (6 bases). Trimming shortened V by 4 bases and J by 5 bases, and 15 bases separated the two germline ends. CDR3 length: 14 residues. CDR1 LGHNA and CDR2 YNFKEQ come from the germline V gene. CDR3 nucleotides: TGTGCCAGCAGCCCCCGGGGTTGGAGGGACGAGCAGTACTTC. Amino acids: CASSPRGWRDEQYF.

This clonotype was seen only a few times. This sequence joins TRBV28 and TRBJ2-3, with 9 nucleotides matching TRBD2. This CDR3 is 18 amino acids long. Germline V gene data show CDR1 as MDHEN and CDR2 as SYDVKM. With 5 bases clipped from V and 1 base from J, the junction kept 13 bases outside the gene matches. This CDR3 reads CASSGINVASGGTDTQYF. CDR3 sequence (DNA): TGTGCCAGCAGTGGGATTAATGTGGCTAGCGGGGGCACAGATACGCAGTATTTT.

This clonotype was counted at least ten times. This rearrangement joins TRBV5-5 to TRBJ1-5; D is undetermined. Germline V gene lookup returns CDR1 SGHKS and CDR2 YYEKEE (reference sequence). The CDR3 is 12 residues long. V lost 3 bases, J lost 2 bases, and 3 bases lay in between. The CDR3 is CASSSGNQPQHF. CDR3 DNA sequence: TGTGCCAGCAGCTCCGGCAATCAGCCCCAGCATTTT.

There are many counts of this clonotype. The gene calls are TRBV7-9 and TRBJ2-5; tentative D call: TRBD2 (7 bases). V was cut by 4 bases and J by 4 bases, with 19 bases left in between. The germline V gene encodes CDR1 SEHNR and CDR2 FQNEAQ (reference sequence). CDR3 length: 16 amino acids. The CDR3 loop is CASSSILANRAETQYF. CDR3 sequence (DNA): TGTGCCAGCAGCTCCATACTAGCGAACAGGGCAGAGACCCAGTACTTC. The complete variable domain, with remaining parts taken from reference TRBV7-9 and TRBJ2-5, reads DTGVSQNPRHKITKRGQNVTFRCDPISEHNRLYWYRQTLGQGPEFLTYFQNEAQLEKSRLLSDRFSAERPKGSFSTLEIQRTEQGDSAMYLCASSSILANRAETQYFGPGTRLLVL.

V is TRBV25-1 and J is TRBJ2-1, with 7 bases fitting TRBD1. J lost 2 bases, V lost 1 base, and 8 bases had no gene match. Germline-derived CDR1 and CDR2 are MGHDK and SYGVNS. CDR3 length: 17 residues. CDR3: CASSEFSTGKTYNEQFF. The CDR3 DNA reads as TGTGCCAGCAGTGAATTTTCGACAGGGAAAACCTACAATGAGCAGTTCTTC. The full variable domain, with the rest looked up from reference TRBV25-1 and TRBJ2-1, is EADIYQTPRYLVIGTGKKITLECSQTMGHDKMYWYQQDPGMELHLIHYSYGVNSTEKGDLSSESTVSRIRTEHFPLTLESARPSHTSQYLCASSEFSTGKTYNEQFFGPGTRLTVL.

Of note for this clonotype: This may be a read error: a much more frequent sequence differs by one nucleotide. V and J are TRBV6-5 and TRBJ2-2, with unresolved D. The CDR3 covers 16 residues. Germline CDR1 is MNHEY and CDR2 is SVGAGI. Trimming took off 2 bases at V and 0 bases at J, with 10 bases between the two ends. CDR3 amino acids: CASSYPIQTNTGELFF. As DNA, the CDR3 is TGTGCCAGCAGTTACCCGATCCAAACGAACACCGGGGAGCTGTTTTTT.

The chain uses TRBV5-1 and TRBJ2-7; 9 bases agree with TRBD2. Trimming cost V 0 bases and J 4 bases; bases outside gene matches: 11. The CDR3 is 17 amino acids. Germline CDR1 reads SGHRS; CDR2 reads YFSETQ. Here the CDR3 DNA reads TGCGCCAGCAGCTTGGCGTTTACGGCTAGCGGGACTTACGAGCAGTACTTC. Translating gives CASSLAFTASGTYEQYF.

This clonotype appeared many times. J is TRBJ2-4 and V is TRBV4-1, with TRBD2 matching 10 bases. CDR3 length: 16 residues. CDR1 is MGHRA and CDR2 is YSYEKL in the germline V gene. V was clipped by 4 bases and J by 3 bases; unmatched bases: 6. The CDR3 coding sequence is TGCGCCAGCAGCCGCGGGACTAGCGCAGACAAAAACATTCAGTACTTC. Encoded protein: CASSRGTSADKNIQYF.

Comments on this clonotype: A much bigger clone sits one base away, suggesting this may be a read error. For the CDR3, the DNA is TGCAGCGCGATCCGACAGGGTATGAACACCGGGGAGCTGTTTTTT. It is translated as CSAIRQGMNTGELFF. This chain links TRBV29-1 with TRBJ2-2; 7 nucleotides match TRBD1. The germline gives CDR1 SQVTM, CDR2 ANQGSEA. The CDR3 is made up of 15 amino acids. Germline trimming cut 7 bases from V and 1 base from J; bases unmatched to any gene: 9.

The sample holds a few counts of this clonotype. V and J are TRBV4-1 and TRBJ2-7; D possibly corresponds to TRBD1 (6 bases). The CDR3 consists of 15 residues. V was pared by 0 bases and J by 2 bases, with 11 bases between. Germline CDR1 is MGHRA and CDR2 is YSYEKL. In DNA, the CDR3 is TGCGCCAGCAGCCAAGAGAGGACAGAAACCTACGAGCAGTACTTC. Amino acids: CASSQERTETYEQYF.

This clonotype was observed many times. The chain carries TRBV23-1 and TRBJ1-4; D is unresolved. TRBV23-1 qualifies as an ORF whose function is uncertain. Trimming took off 10 bases at V and 8 bases at J, with 17 bases between the two ends. The CDR3 runs to 13 residues. The CDR3 bases are TGCGCCACCGCCGGTCCTGATTGGGAAAAACTGTTTTTT. It codes for CATAGPDWEKLFF.

As for this clonotype: This may stem from a read error, because a much larger clone lies one nucleotide away. The rearrangement joins TRBV28 to TRBJ1-2; tentative D call: TRBD1 (6 bases). The CDR3 covers 13 residues. Germline values: CDR1 MDHEN, CDR2 SYDVKM. V lost 7 bases and J 7 bases, leaving 16 bases between the germline ends. The CDR3 DNA follows: TGTGCCAGCATCCTAGAAGGGGGGTGTGGCTACACCTTC. Protein sequence: CASILEGGCGYTF.

This clonotype was seen only a few times. This sequence joins TRBV15 and TRBJ1-1; perhaps TRBD1 as D (6 bases). This CDR3 is 13 amino acids long. CDR1 is LNHNV, CDR2 YYDKDF, per germline (reference sequence). Trimming left V 5 bases short and J 4 bases short, with 11 bases between. The CDR3 region has the DNA TGTGCCACCAGCGAGGACAGCGGCACTGAAGCTTTCTTT. This gives the protein CATSEDSGTEAFF.

Note on this clonotype: A much larger clone differs from this one at a single base, so this may be a read error. V and J are TRBV2 and TRBJ1-5, with D hard to call. Trimming took off 1 base at V and 5 bases at J, with 6 bases between the two ends. Germline values: CDR1 SNHLY, CDR2 FYNNEI. The CDR3 is 13 residues long. The CDR3 loop is CASSEGKDQPQHF. The DNA of the CDR3 is TGTGCCAGCAGTGAAGGGAAAGATCAGCCCCAGCATTTT.

This chain connects TRBV4-3 to TRBJ2-5, with TRBD2 matching over 9 bases. Looked up from germline, CDR1 is LGHNA and CDR2 is YSLEER. This CDR3 region has 15 residues. J gave up 5 bases and V 3 bases, and 7 bases lay outside the gene matches. This chain's CDR3 is CASSQGGGAAETQYF. CDR3 in DNA: TGCGCCAGCAGCCAGGGCGGGGGGGCGGCGGAGACCCAGTACTTC.

This clonotype was seen only a few times. The V gene is TRBV6-5, the J gene TRBJ2-1; TRBD2 matches at 14 bases. The CDR3 runs to 15 residues. The V and J ends lost 5 bases and 9 bases, in that order; junction bases with no gene match: 6. CDR1 is MNHEY, CDR2 SVGAGI, per germline. The CDR3 DNA reads TGTGCCAGCAGTGAGACTAGCGGGGGGGCCGGTGAGCAGTTCTTC. Translated: CASSETSGGAGEQFF.

This clonotype was seen repeatedly, ten times or more. CDR3 in DNA: TGTGCCAGCAGTTCAAAACCCACAGGGGTCGGGGCCAACGTCCTGACTTTC. Translating it yields CASSSKPTGVGANVLTF. The chain recombines TRBV6-2 or TRBV6-3 with TRBJ2-6; 7 bases agree with TRBD1. The V gene end was trimmed by 4 bases and the J gene end by 4 bases; junction bases not matched to a gene: 10. This CDR3 has 17 residues. CDR1 MNHEY and CDR2 SVGEGT come from the germline V gene.

The V call is TRBV28, the J call TRBJ1-2; no definite D call. Deletions cut 10 bases from V and 11 bases from J, with 8 bases between. CDR3 length: 8 amino acids. CDR1 MDHEN and CDR2 SYDVKM come from the germline V gene. As DNA, the CDR3 is TGTGCCAATACACGATACACCTTC. Its protein is CANTRYTF.

The V gene is TRBV11-2, the J gene TRBJ2-7; 12 positions agree with TRBD2. V trimming: 5 bases; J trimming: 3 bases; junction bases outside the gene matches: 11. The CDR3 length is 17 residues. CDR1 is SGHAT, CDR2 FQNNGV, per germline. This chain's CDR3 is CASSLTKTSGSIYEQYF. For the CDR3, the DNA is TGTGCCAGCAGCCTCACAAAGACTAGCGGGAGTATCTACGAGCAGTACTTC.

This chain uses TRBV6-5 with TRBJ1-3; a possible D gene is TRBD1 (5 bases). Trimming took 2 bases from V and 0 from J, leaving 11 bases between them. CDR1 and CDR2 (germline): MNHEY, SVGAGI. This CDR3 has 16 amino acids. The CDR3 nucleotides read TGTGCCAGCAGTTACGGGGACCGCTTCTCTGGAAACACCATATATTTT. Translation: CASSYGDRFSGNTIYF.

Regarding this clonotype: A single base separates this from a much larger clone, so it may be a read error. This likely comes from a read error, as the CDR3 has no conserved phenylalanine or tryptophan at its end. The J gene is TRBJ1-1, the V gene TRBV29-1; maybe TRBD1 (5 bases). Looked up from germline, CDR1 is SQVTM and CDR2 is ANQGSEA. The germline V and J ends were trimmed by 4 bases and 0 bases, with 9 bases remaining between them. The CDR3 totals 13 residues. As DNA, the CDR3 is TGCAGCGTTGGGGGGAGCTTGAACACTGAAGCTTTCTAT. Translated, it gives CSVGGSLNTEAFY.